Listed below are T cell receptor beta chains from one sample, sequenced in a study of CD8+ T cells in alopecia areata. Produced via immunoSEQ multiplex PCR; TCRdb's table is partial and in-frame only. The sample carries 60,000 to 85,000 clones, roughly 66% recorded once. The material was CD8+ T cells sorted from blood, obtained at week 24, from a patient treated with tofacitinib. The origin of the receptors is a human donor with alopecia areata. Each CDR3 is given with its conserved first and last residue. D genes are given only for firm matches. Clone size is given for some rows only: seen once, a few or many times, or a class if the clone is expanded.

V	size	J	D	DNA	CDR3
TRBV7-2	few	TRBJ2-2	-	TGTGCCAGCGCAATAAGGGATACTCACACCGGGGAGCTGTTTTTT	CASAIRDTHTGELFF
TRBV9	-	TRBJ2-7	TRBD1	TGTGCCAGCAGCCCGGGACAGGGGTATCACGAGCAGTACTTC	CASSPGQGYHEQYF
TRBV2	-	TRBJ2-3	-	TGTGCCAGCAGTGAGGCTAGCGCAGATACGCAGTATTTT	CASSEASADTQYF
TRBV20-1	-	TRBJ1-1	-	TGCAGTGCTAGATGGGGCACTGAAGCTTTCTTT	CSARWGTEAFF
TRBV7-2	-	TRBJ2-7	TRBD2	TGTGCCAGCAGCTTAGGGAGCGGGGTCTCCTACGAGCAGTACTTC	CASSLGSGVSYEQYF
TRBV4-1	-	TRBJ1-1	-	TGCGCCAGCAGTCCTACAGGTAACACTGAAGCTTTCTTT	CASSPTGNTEAFF
TRBV27	-	TRBJ1-2	-	TGTGCCAGCAGTTTAGACGGATATGGCTACACCTTC	CASSLDGYGYTF
TRBV5-1	-	TRBJ2-7	TRBD1	TGCGCCAGCAGCTCGGGACAGGGGGGAAGTGTTATCTTTATTGAGCAGTACTTC	CASSSGQGGSVIFIEQYF
TRBV7-2	-	TRBJ2-5	TRBD2	TGTGCCAGCAGCTTAGGCGCGGGAGGACAAGAGACCCAGTACTTC	CASSLGAGGQETQYF
TRBV7-9	-	TRBJ1-5	-	TGTGCCAGCAGCCCTGCCAGGGACGATCAGCCCCAGCATTTT	CASSPARDDQPQHF
TRBV16	many	TRBJ2-7	-	TGTGCCAGCAGCCTCCCAGAAGTGTCCTACGAGCAGTACTTC	CASSLPEVSYEQYF
TRBV7-2	-	TRBJ2-1	TRBD2	TGTGCCAGCAGCTTAGAATCTGGGGGGGTTAATGAGCAGTTCTTC	CASSLESGGVNEQFF
TRBV7-2	-	TRBJ2-7	-	TGTGCCAGCAGCCCTACAGGGAGCTCCTACGAGCAGTACTTC	CASSPTGSSYEQYF
TRBV29-1	-	TRBJ2-7	TRBD2	TGCAGCGTAACCCCGGGGAGGGAGGAGGAGCAGTACTTC	CSVTPGREEEQYF
TRBV7-3	-	TRBJ2-1	-	TGTGCCAGCAGCTCTGGGGAGAGCTCCTACAATGAGCAGTTCTTC	CASSSGESSYNEQFF
TRBV11-1	-	TRBJ2-7	TRBD1	TGTGCCAGCAGCTTAGTCAGGGGGCGTTTCGAGCAGTACTTC	CASSLVRGRFEQYF
TRBV27	-	TRBJ2-3	TRBD2	TGTGCCAGCAGTGAGACCCCTAGCGGGAGTGACACGCAGTATTTT	CASSETPSGSDTQYF
TRBV5-4	-	TRBJ2-1	TRBD1	TGTGCCAGCAGCTCCCTTGGGACAGGACCGAGCTCCTACAATGAGCAGTTCTTC	CASSSLGTGPSSYNEQFF
TRBV5-1	few	TRBJ1-1	TRBD1	TGCGCCAGCAGCCCAGACAGGGACACTGAAGCTTTCTTT	CASSPDRDTEAFF
TRBV2	-	TRBJ2-7	-	TGTGCCAGCAGTGCGGCTAGGTCGAACGAGCAGTACTTC	CASSAARSNEQYF